Listed below are T cell receptor beta chains from one sample, sequenced in a study of T cell changes during pregnancy in multiple sclerosis. TCRdb's copy holds only in-frame clones and misses some; the assay was immunoSEQ multiplex PCR. Of tens of thousands of clones in the sample, about 95% were seen once. The source was peripheral blood, collected in the third trimester of pregnancy. The receptors shown here come from a female donor with multiple sclerosis, enrolled in a pregnancy study. Each CDR3 is given with its conserved first and last residue. Fields, in order: clone size, J gene, V gene, D gene, CDR3 DNA, CDR3 protein. A D gene is named only where the DNA matches it firmly. Clone size is given for some rows only: seen once, a few or many times, or a class if the clone is expanded.

>.|TRBJ2-1|TRBV6-5|.
TGTGCCAGCAGTTACCCTCGTAATGAGCAGTTCTTC
CASSYPRNEQFF
>.|TRBJ2-1|TRBV7-6|TRBD2
TGTGCCAGCAGCTTAGGGGGACTAGCGAACGGTGAGCAGTTCTTC
CASSLGGLANGEQFF
>.|TRBJ2-7|TRBV10-2|.
TGCGCCAGCAGGAGCTCCTACGAGCAGTACTTC
CASRSSYEQYF
>.|TRBJ2-5|TRBV13|TRBD2
TGTGCCAGCAGCGCCCGGACTAGCGTGGTGGACGAGACCCAGTACTTC
CASSARTSVVDETQYF
>.|TRBJ1-5|TRBV7-8|.
TGTGCCAGCAGCTTAGAGGAGGGAACGGCGGGTCGGGGCAATCAGCCCCAGCATTTT
CASSLEEGTAGRGNQPQHF
>.|TRBJ1-6|TRBV13|.
TGTGCCAGCAGCTTTGCGCCGTGGGGGGTTGATAATTCACCCCTCCACTTT
CASSFAPWGVDNSPLHF
>.|TRBJ2-3|TRBV19|.
TGTGCCAGTAGTGTCAGAGATACGCAGTATTTT
CASSVRDTQYF
>once|TRBJ2-3|TRBV9|TRBD2
TGTGCCAGCAGTGCTATAGCGGGGGGGCCGGTAGATACGCAGTATTTT
CASSAIAGGPVDTQYF
>.|TRBJ1-2|TRBV7-9|.
TGTGCCAGCAGCTTAGTATCGGGTTTGGAGGGCTACACCTTC
CASSLVSGLEGYTF
>.|TRBJ1-2|TRBV5-8|.
TGTGCCAGCACCATATTCGTACAGAATTATGGCTACACCTTC
CASTIFVQNYGYTF
>once|TRBJ1-3|TRBV30|.
TGTGCCTGGACGACAGAGGGAAACACCATATATTTT
CAWTTEGNTIYF
>.|TRBJ1-5|TRBV6-1|TRBD1
TGTGCCAGCAGGACAGGGAATGGCAATCAGCCCCAGCATTTT
CASRTGNGNQPQHF
>.|TRBJ2-3|TRBV11-3|.
TGTGCCAGCAGTTCTCAGGGCGATAGTCGAGATACGCAGTATTTT
CASSSQGDSRDTQYF
>once|TRBJ2-7|TRBV27|.
TGTGCCAGCAGAAGTCAGGAGGGACTCGAGCAGTACTTC
CASRSQEGLEQYF
>.|TRBJ2-7|TRBV2|.
TGTGCCAGCAGTGGGGGCAGGGGTCCCTCCTACGAGCAGTACTTC
CASSGGRGPSYEQYF
>.|TRBJ2-7|TRBV4-2|.
TGTGCCAGCAGCCAAGTGCCCGGTGCCCCCTACGAGCAGTACTTC
CASSQVPGAPYEQYF
>few|TRBJ2-7|TRBV19|.
TGTGCCAGTAGTATGGGCAGAGGGTACGAGCAGTACTTC
CASSMGRGYEQYF
>.|TRBJ2-7|TRBV11-2|.
TGTGCCAGCAGCTCACCCGGGACAAGCGGATACGAGCAGTACTTC
CASSSPGTSGYEQYF
>.|TRBJ1-2|TRBV6-5|.
TGTGCCAGCAGTTACTCGCAGGGTACATATGGCTACACCTTC
CASSYSQGTYGYTF
>.|TRBJ1-1|TRBV30|.
TGTGCCTGGAGCGGGAAGACCATGAACACTGAAGCTTTCTTT
CAWSGKTMNTEAFF
>.|TRBJ2-1|TRBV9|.
TGTGCCAGCAGCCCGACCGGGGCCTACAATGAGCAGTTCTTC
CASSPTGAYNEQFF
>.|TRBJ2-3|TRBV5-1|TRBD2
TGCGCCAGCAGCCCGACCGGGACTAGCTGGAAAACAGATACGCAGTATTTT
CASSPTGTSWKTDTQYF
>.|TRBJ2-7|TRBV5-6|TRBD2
TGTGCCAGCAGCCTATTTAGCGGGGGGAGGTACGAGCAGTACTTC
CASSLFSGGRYEQYF
>.|TRBJ2-7|TRBV19|.
TGTGCCAGTAGTATAGCAGGGGCCCCCTCCTACGAGCAGTACTTC
CASSIAGAPSYEQYF
>.|TRBJ1-6|TRBV6-6|.
TGTGCCAGCAGTTACTCGTTGATTCGGGGTTCACCCCTCCACTTT
CASSYSLIRGSPLHF
>.|TRBJ2-7|TRBV29-1|.
TGCAGCGTTGGGCGCAGGGACTACGAGCAGTACTTC
CSVGRRDYEQYF
>.|TRBJ2-6|TRBV9|TRBD1
TGTGCCAGCAGCGAGAGGACAGGCCCACCTTCTGGGGCCAACGTCCTGACTTTC
CASSERTGPPSGANVLTF
>.|TRBJ1-1|TRBV5-1|.
TGCGCCAGCGGGGCCTTGAACACTGAAGCTTTCTTT
CASGALNTEAFF
>.|TRBJ2-7|TRBV7-9|.
TGTGCCAGCAGCTCCCTGGGGGGAAACGAGCAGTACTTC
CASSSLGGNEQYF
>.|TRBJ2-2|TRBV11-1|.
TGTGCCAGCAGCTTTTGGGCCGAGAACACCGGGGAGCTGTTTTTT
CASSFWAENTGELFF
>.|TRBJ2-2|TRBV6-1|.
TGTGCCAGCAGTGAATTGGAGGGAGACACCGGGGAGCTGTTTTTT
CASSELEGDTGELFF
>.|TRBJ2-1|TRBV29-1|.
TGCAGCGCCAATATGAGGACAGCGCAGTTCTTC
CSANMRTAQFF
>.|TRBJ2-7|TRBV7-6|.
TGTGCCAGCAGCTTAGGTGCTGGCGGGGGCCTCCTTTACGAGCAGTACTTC
CASSLGAGGGLLYEQYF
>.|TRBJ2-7|TRBV6-1|TRBD1
TGTGCCAGCAGTGAAACAGGGGAAGGGTCCTACGAGCAGTACTTC
CASSETGEGSYEQYF
>.|TRBJ1-1|TRBV9|.
TGTGCCAGCAGCCCTATATTGAACACTGAAGCTTTCTTT
CASSPILNTEAFF
>.|TRBJ2-3|TRBV4-2|TRBD2
TGTGCCAGCAGCCACGGGGGGGCAGATACGCAGTATTTT
CASSHGGADTQYF
>.|TRBJ2-3|TRBV23-1|.
TGCGCCAGCAGTGAAATCAGGGTGTCCACAGATACGCAGTATTTT
CASSEIRVSTDTQYF
>.|TRBJ2-2|TRBV7-8|TRBD2
TGTGCCAGCAGCCTGACTAGCGGGAACACCGGGGAGCTGTTTTTT
CASSLTSGNTGELFF
>.|TRBJ1-1|TRBV5-1|TRBD1
TGCGCCAGCAGCCCGGGGGGGGACAGGGGAGCTTTCTTT
CASSPGGDRGAFF
>.|TRBJ2-1|TRBV27|TRBD2
TGTGCCAGCAGTCGGGCCGGGACTAGCGGGGGGGCGTACAATGAGCAGTTCTTC
CASSRAGTSGGAYNEQFF
>.|TRBJ1-6|TRBV9|.
TGTGCCAGCAGCGTAGTTTCCGGGGATTCACCCCTCCACTTT
CASSVVSGDSPLHF
>.|TRBJ2-3|TRBV29-1|TRBD2
TGCAGCGTTGAGGGGGGGGTCGAGCATACGCAGTATTTT
CSVEGGVEHTQYF
>once|TRBJ2-3|TRBV27|TRBD1
TGTGCCAGCAGTTTATCGGGGGACAGGGTTGATACGCAGTATTTT
CASSLSGDRVDTQYF
>.|TRBJ2-7|TRBV6-1|TRBD2
TGTGCCAGCAGTGAACTAGCGGATTCCTACGAGCAGTACTTC
CASSELADSYEQYF
>few|TRBJ2-5|TRBV4-1|TRBD2
TGCGCCAGCAGCCAAGTCTGGCGGGGGGCCGCCGCCACTCAAGAGACCCAGTACTTC
CASSQVWRGAAATQETQYF
>.|TRBJ1-2|TRBV4-1|.
TGCGCCAGCAGCCAACTACTAGGGAGGACTAACTATGGCTACACCTTC
CASSQLLGRTNYGYTF
>.|TRBJ2-1|TRBV29-1|.
TGCAGCGTTGAGAGGTACAATGAGCAGTTCTTC
CSVERYNEQFF
>.|TRBJ1-6|TRBV6-5|.
TGTGCCAGCAGTGGAGTGGGGGGTCCTAATTCACCCCTCCACTTT
CASSGVGGPNSPLHF
>.|TRBJ2-1|TRBV9|TRBD2
TGTGCCAGCAGCGCCCATCCCACTAGCGGGGTGAATGAGCAGTTCTTC
CASSAHPTSGVNEQFF
>.|TRBJ1-2|TRBV19|TRBD1
TGTGCCAGTAGTACACCCAGGGGGCTCGTCTATGGCTACACCTTC
CASSTPRGLVYGYTF
>.|TRBJ2-5|TRBV5-1|TRBD1
TGCGCCAGCAGCTTGGCACAGGGGCTGGAGGAGACCCAGTACTTC
CASSLAQGLEETQYF
>.|TRBJ1-4|TRBV2|.
TGTGCCAGCAGTGGGATGACGCCGGCGGTTGAAAAACTGTTTTTT
CASSGMTPAVEKLFF